Sequencing of this TCR beta chain was carried out in a study of beta chain features in type 1 diabetes (dated by TCRdb to between 2018 and 2020). With regard to the full study: Patients and healthy donors did not differ in mean age, gender distribution, total cell number or subset yield. A total of roughly 100 million sorted cells were examined across all samples, and RNA yield correlated strongly with the number of cells per subset. In the study, recently diagnosed type 1 diabetes patients and matched healthy donors were compared on the TCRB repertoires of their sorted circulating CD4+ T cell subsets. Regulatory and stem cell-like memory subsets were isolated from only 8 patients and about eight healthy donors, whereas naive and central memory subsets came from all 30 or so donors. The paper's findings and limits, for the study overall: In all four CD4+ subsets, TCRB CDR3 length was moderately but significantly shorter in type 1 diabetes patients. Because the HLA sub-analyses included only small numbers of individuals, any influence of HLA type on TCRB rearrangement was left unresolved. Because cDNA was sequenced instead of genomic DNA, activated cells with high expression could be over-represented, although the groups did not differ in activation or CD3 levels. Naive, central memory and regulatory TCRB repertoires appeared more similar among patients than among healthy donors. At VDJ recombination sites, patients with type 1 diabetes made fewer insertions and deleted more nucleotides, a pattern implying thymic rearrangement abnormalities. PCR might favor shorter templates, but patient and control samples were amplified and corrected together, so any skew would affect both groups equally.

A single peripheral blood draw of about 120 mL on average was collected from each donor into heparinised tubes. A BD FACSAria II and a panel including CD45RO, CCR7, CD25, CD127, CD95 and CD27 were used to sort naive, central memory, regulatory and stem cell-like memory CD4+ T cells. A purity above 95% was achieved for all sorted populations. Right away, PBMCs were isolated by Lymphoprep density gradient centrifugation and were stained directly, with no culture step. Samples were stained and sorted in pairs, with one healthy donor and one patient per experiment, so that batch effects were minimized. At the junction V is shortened by 5 bases and J by 7 bases; bases outside the gene matches: 12. There are 17 amino acids in the CDR3, from cysteine to phenylalanine inclusive. The kept DNA is CDR3 alone, 51 bases in frame from the first base. Based on the germline V gene (reference sequence), the CDR1 and CDR2 sequences are MNHEY and SMNVEV.

As to this clone: This receptor's antigen is unknown. The sample holds no much larger clone one base away, and base qualities are not on file.

The entire isolated RNA was reverse transcribed using the High Capacity cDNA Reverse Transcription Kit, and thus expressed TCRB transcripts were sequenced. For stem cell-like memory T cell samples, survey-depth immunoSEQ sequencing was used, averaging around 1 million total reads per sample. After sorted cells were lysed in RLT buffer, RNA was extracted with DNase-treated RNeasy Micro or Mini kits, with the choice depending on cell number. Each cell subset was processed on its own to prevent cross-contamination, while patient and healthy donor samples were processed together. The immunoSEQ multiplex PCR was used to amplify TCRB sequences from cDNA, yielding 87-bp fragments that span the CDR3 region. The amplicons were sequenced using the Illumina HiSeq platform. The original pipeline was this. PCR bias was corrected computationally using synthetic template baselines, and reads within Hamming distance 2 were collapsed, with unmergeable singletons discarded. Reads were aligned against IMGT to assign V, D and J genes, CDR3 length and insertions or deletions at six rearrangement sites. Within each subset, clonotype counts were normalized to sorted cell number, after which true diversity and Gini coefficients were computed with the tcR R package. The overlap coefficient, calculated on TCRB nucleotide sequences, was used to quantify repertoire sharing. Here the immuneACCESS table is served through TCRdb, limited to in-frame sequences with V and J called. Missing clones are a known gap in these copies; in checked studies unresolved V genes cover under half, and the rest lacks a known reason. Clone size and V and J calls were adopted from that table, with D and trimming inferred from the DNA. This sample holds tens of thousands of clones; about 57% were observed only once. The ten largest clones capture 0.3% to 0.4% of the sample.

This receptor was taken from a man younger than 35 with type 1 diabetes. Recombination joined TRBV27 with TRBJ2-2, and 11 bases in between align with TRBD1. Sample: stem cell memory CD4+ T cells from blood. Interpreted using the paper, the cell subset or site label stands for: stem cell-like memory CD4+ T cells. The CDR3 has the sequence CASSRRSGTGGHGELFF. The DNA reads TGTGCCAGCAGTCGACGGTCCGGGACAGGGGGTCACGGGGAGCTGTTTTTT.